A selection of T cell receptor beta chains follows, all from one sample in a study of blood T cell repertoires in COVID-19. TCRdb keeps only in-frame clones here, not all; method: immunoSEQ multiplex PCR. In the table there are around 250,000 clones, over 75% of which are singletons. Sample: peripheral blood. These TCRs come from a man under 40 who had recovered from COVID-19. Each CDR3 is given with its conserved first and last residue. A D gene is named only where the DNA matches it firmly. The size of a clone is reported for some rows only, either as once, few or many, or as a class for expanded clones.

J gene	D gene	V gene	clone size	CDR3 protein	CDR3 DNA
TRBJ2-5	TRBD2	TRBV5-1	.	CASSSGTNQETQYF	TGCGCCAGCAGCTCCGGGACTAACCAAGAGACCCAGTACTTC
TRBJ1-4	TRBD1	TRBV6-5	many	CASGQGETEKLFF	TGTGCCAGCGGACAGGGGGAGACGGAAAAACTGTTTTTT
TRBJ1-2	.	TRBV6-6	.	CASSSTDFGYTF	TGTGCCAGCAGTTCAACCGACTTTGGCTACACCTTC
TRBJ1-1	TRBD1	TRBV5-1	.	CASSLAQGALGTEAFF	TGCGCCAGCAGCTTGGCTCAGGGGGCATTAGGCACTGAAGCTTTCTTT
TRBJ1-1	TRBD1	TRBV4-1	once	CASSHLMTGTEAFF	TGCGCCAGCAGCCATCTGATGACAGGGACTGAAGCTTTCTTT
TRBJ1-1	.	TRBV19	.	CASSQSQGNTEAFF	TGTGCCAGTAGCCAATCACAGGGGAACACTGAAGCTTTCTTT
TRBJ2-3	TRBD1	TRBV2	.	CASSQNRQGLDPTDTQYF	TGTGCCAGCTCTCAAAACCGACAGGGTCTAGACCCAACAGATACGCAGTATTTT
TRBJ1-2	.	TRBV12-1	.	CASRSPTCYNYGYTF	TGTGCCAGCCGGAGCCCGACCTGCTATAACTATGGCTACACCTTC
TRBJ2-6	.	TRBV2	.	CASSLSSGANVLTF	TGTGCCAGCAGTCTATCCTCTGGGGCCAACGTCCTGACTTTC
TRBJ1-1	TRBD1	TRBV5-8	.	CASSLTGGIGTEAFF	TGTGCCAGCAGCTTAACAGGGGGTATAGGGACTGAAGCTTTCTTT
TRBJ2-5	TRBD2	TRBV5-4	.	CASSLDSGGAGETQYF	TGTGCCAGCAGCTTGGATAGCGGGGGGGCGGGAGAGACCCAGTACTTC
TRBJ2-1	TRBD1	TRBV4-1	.	CASSQVDSGQGGNEQFF	TGCGCCAGCAGCCAAGTAGATTCGGGACAGGGGGGCAATGAGCAGTTCTTC
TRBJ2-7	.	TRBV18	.	CASSLTALSLVEQYF	TGTGCCAGCTCACTGACAGCCTTGAGTTTGGTCGAGCAGTACTTC
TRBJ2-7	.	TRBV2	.	CAGRDSSREQYF	TGTGCCGGCCGGGACTCCTCCCGCGAGCAGTACTTC
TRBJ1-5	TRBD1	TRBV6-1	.	CASSEFQGATQHF	TGTGCCAGCAGTGAATTTCAGGGGGCGACCCAGCATTTT
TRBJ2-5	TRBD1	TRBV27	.	CASSESGQVGGTQYF	TGTGCCAGTAGCGAAAGTGGACAGGTCGGTGGGACCCAGTACTTC
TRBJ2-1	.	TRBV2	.	CATRESVYNEQFF	TGTGCCACCCGAGAAAGCGTCTACAATGAGCAGTTCTTC
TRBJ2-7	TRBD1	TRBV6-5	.	CASFHRTGVTYEQYF	TGTGCCAGCTTCCACCGGACAGGGGTCACCTACGAGCAGTACTTC
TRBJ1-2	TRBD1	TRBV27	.	CASSSITGAQGYGYTF	TGTGCCAGCAGTTCTATTACAGGGGCTCAAGGCTATGGCTACACCTTC
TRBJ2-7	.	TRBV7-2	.	CASSLTGLLTYEQYF	TGTGCCAGCAGCTTGACGGGACTCTTGACCTACGAGCAGTACTTC
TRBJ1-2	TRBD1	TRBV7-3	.	CASSPTGDYGYTF	TGTGCCAGCAGCCCCACAGGGGACTATGGCTACACCTTC
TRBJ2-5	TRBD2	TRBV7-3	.	CASSLGLAGGSGTQYF	TGTGCCAGCAGCTTAGGTCTAGCGGGGGGTTCTGGGACCCAGTACTTC
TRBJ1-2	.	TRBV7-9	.	CASSSRVDTNYGYTF	TGTGCCAGCAGCTCAAGGGTGGACACTAACTATGGCTACACCTTC
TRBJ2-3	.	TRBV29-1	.	CSAVERAQVDPDTQYF	TGCAGCGCAGTGGAGAGGGCTCAAGTGGATCCAGATACGCAGTATTTT
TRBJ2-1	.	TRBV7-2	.	CASSFLSGNEQFF	TGTGCCAGCAGCTTCCTGAGCGGTAATGAGCAGTTCTTC
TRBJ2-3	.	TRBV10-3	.	CAISESTISTDTQYF	TGTGCCATCAGTGAGTCGACTATTAGCACAGATACGCAGTATTTT